This TCR beta chain was captured in a study of blood T cell repertoires in COVID-19. Original analysis: Reference gene primer amplification yielded estimated nucleated cell counts. Sequencing was performed with immunoSEQ multiplex PCR; in TCRdb, only in-frame clones are kept and a portion is missing. The DNA gave D and trimming, while V, J and clone size come from that table. The sample records roughly 200,000 clones, 80% being singletons. Looked up from germline, CDR1 is SGHRS and CDR2 is YFSETQ. V was shortened by 4 bases and J by 1 base, with 11 bases between the two germline ends. CDR3 length: 14 amino acids.

The genes are TRBV5-1 and TRBJ1-1; no clear D. The sample was peripheral blood. The TCR comes from a man aged 55 to 70 with acute or convalescent COVID-19. CDR3 sequence: CASSDPGSNTEAFF. The CDR3 bases are TGCGCCAGCAGCGATCCCGGGTCGAACACTGAAGCTTTCTTT.